The rows below give T cell receptor beta chains drawn from one sample of a study of cytomegalovirus exposure and HLA in healthy donors. Method: immunoSEQ multiplex PCR; TCRdb's copy keeps in-frame clones and lacks some. Of fewer than 200,000 clones listed, 75% to 85% are singletons. The sequenced sample was PBMCs. The receptors shown here come from a girl aged 2 to 9 in good health and CMV-seropositive. CDR3s include the opening cysteine and the closing phenylalanine or tryptophan.

>TRBJ2-7|TRBV5-6
CASSLGVYEQYF
>TRBJ2-3|TRBV19
CASSRADTDTQYF
>TRBJ2-7|TRBV30
CAWRLAGVYEQYF
>TRBJ2-7|TRBV28
CASSSPPEGRVYEQYF
>TRBJ1-2|TRBV19
CASSIPKDRNYGYTF
>TRBJ2-2|TRBV5-1
CASSWLQGAGELFF
>TRBJ2-6|TRBV19
CASSPWTSSSGANVLTF
>.|TRBV18
CASHGTGSYEQYF
>TRBJ2-1|TRBV11-3
CASSLAGGNEQFF
>TRBJ2-1|TRBV4-2
CASSQAAQEQFF
>TRBJ2-7|TRBV7-3
CASSKADSYEQYF
>TRBJ1-2|TRBV6-6
CASRRYRGGGGYGYTF
>TRBJ1-2|TRBV11-3
CASSLDSQGVVYGYTF
>TRBJ1-5|TRBV19
CASSVGQGDQPQHF
>TRBJ1-1|TRBV27
CASRHRQGRNTEAFF
>TRBJ2-7|TRBV19
CASRGVWGERTYEQYF
>TRBJ2-3|TRBV30
CAWSARDTQYF
>TRBJ2-7|TRBV11-2
CASRGLAGGTRYEQYF
>TRBJ1-2|TRBV7-9
CASSPTGGLGYGYTF
>TRBJ2-1|TRBV5-5
CASSLVDSSYNEQFF
>TRBJ1-1|TRBV27
CASSLSFLAGSLAEAFF
>TRBJ2-7|TRBV11-3
CASSIPRRLAGDEQYF
>TRBJ1-2|TRBV5-4
CASSLGDYGYTF
>TRBJ2-2|TRBV6-1
CASSEVAGDTGELFF
>TRBJ2-3|TRBV10-1
CASSVLAGGSTDTQYF
>TRBJ2-1|TRBV25-1
CASSEYSVYNEQFF
>TRBJ2-1|TRBV29-1
CSARRGPVPFYNEQFF
>TRBJ1-2|TRBV6-6
CASSGSGQGQNYGYTF